The clone carrying this TCR beta chain was counted once. The antigen is not known. The data were obtained in a study of long-term antiretroviral therapy in people with HIV. Among participants with HIV, every one received treatment in the United States. Study observations and caveats: For ART adherence, viral resistance and therapy changes, no data were available. An increase in diversity followed ART, yet levels stayed below transplant donor controls. Repertoires in HIV (unlike those of controls) had narrower CDR3 length ranges.

V was clipped by 0 bases and J by 2 bases, with 2 bases between them. Looked up from germline, CDR1 is DFQATT and CDR2 is SNEGSKA (reference sequence). The CDR3 extends over 11 amino acids. With survey level as its setting, the immunoSEQ assay was v3.0. TCRdb's table, derived via immunoSEQ multiplex PCR, lists solely in-frame clones and lacks some. Here the sample spans 30,000 or so clones, 80% to 90% being singletons. The rearrangement uses TRBV20-1 and TRBJ2-7; D remains ambiguous. This clonotype was sampled from a man aged 50 to 59 with HIV. The specimen comprised unsorted PBMCs, sampled around 5 years before starting antiretroviral therapy. The CDR3 nucleotides read TGCAGTGCTAGAGACACCTACGAGCAGTACTTC. Its protein product is CSARDTYEQYF.